These T cell receptor beta chains were read from a single sample in a study of glioma-infiltrating T cells. TCRdb re-called the multiplex PCR reads with MiXCR, one entry per CDR3 protein. The sample holds roughly 200,000 distinct CDR3 sequences, 32% seen once. The sequencing input was glioma tissue, nonneoplastic brain tissue, or PBMCs (not recorded which). The receptors were gathered from a human donor with low-grade glioma or glioblastoma, undergoing nonglioma brain surgery, or in good health (not recorded which). The CDR3 runs from the conserved cysteine through the conserved F or W. Each record gives: J gene, V gene, CDR3 length, clone size, D gene, CDR3 protein, CDR3 DNA. The D gene is left open where the match is weak. Clone size is not always given. Where it is, it says once, few, many or a class for expanded clones.

>TRBJ1-2|TRBV28|15|many|.
CASSYGTPANYGYTF
TGTGCCAGCAGCTACGGGACACCAGCTAACTATGGCTACACCTTC
>TRBJ2-6|TRBV3-1|19|few|TRBD2
CASSQDWGLAHSGANVLTF
TGTGCCAGCAGCCAAGATTGGGGACTAGCCCACTCTGGGGCCAACGTCCTGACTTTC
>TRBJ1-4|TRBV12-3/TRBV12-4|15|.|.
CASSSPDSLNEKLFF
TGTGCCAGCAGTTCCCCCGACAGTCTCAATGAAAAACTGTTTTTT
>TRBJ1-3|TRBV18|14|many|.
CASSPFYSGNTIYF
TGTGCCAGCTCACCGTTTTACTCTGGAAACACCATATATTTT
>TRBJ2-3|TRBV20-1|15|many|.
CSARRSGRGADTQYF
TGCAGTGCTAGGCGGTCGGGGCGAGGCGCAGATACGCAGTATTTT
>TRBJ1-2|TRBV15|13|many|.
CATSRTVLDGYTF
TGTGCCACCAGCAGGACAGTTCTCGACGGCTACACCTTC
>TRBJ1-2|TRBV6-1|14|many|.
CASSPPGRGMGYTF
TGTGCCAGCAGTCCACCGGGACGGGGTATGGGCTACACCTTC
>TRBJ2-5|TRBV28|15|many|TRBD2
CASSFLAGGGETQYF
TGTGCCAGCAGTTTTTTAGCGGGAGGCGGGGAGACCCAGTACTTC
>TRBJ2-3|TRBV6-1|14|many|.
CASSDRGAADTQYF
TGTGCCAGCAGTGATCGCGGGGCAGCTGATACGCAGTATTTT
>TRBJ2-7|TRBV3-1|14|many|TRBD1
CASSQRDRGVEQYF
TGTGCCAGCAGCCAGCGGGACAGGGGGGTCGAGCAGTACTTC
>TRBJ2-1|TRBV14|17|.|TRBD2
CASSARTSGRGYNEQFF
TGTGCCAGCAGCGCAAGGACTAGCGGGAGAGGCTACAATGAGCAGTTCTTC
>TRBJ2-7|TRBV2|13|many|.
CASRGDSFYEQYF
TGTGCCAGCAGGGGGGACTCGTTTTACGAGCAGTACTTC
>TRBJ2-3|TRBV5-1|18|.|TRBD2
CASSLTGTSGTSTDTQYF
TGCGCCAGCAGCTTGACGGGGACTAGCGGGACTAGCACAGATACGCAGTATTTT
>TRBJ2-5|TRBV5-4|13|.|.
CASSWAGKKTQYF
TGTGCCAGCAGCTGGGCGGGAAAAAAGACCCAGTACTTC
>TRBJ1-1|TRBV18|15|few|.
CASSPPGGRNTEAFF
TGTGCCAGCTCCCCTCCGGGGGGGCGGAACACTGAAGCTTTCTTT
>TRBJ2-2|TRBV6-1|16|many|TRBD2
CASRSLKRGNTGELFF
TGTGCCAGCAGGAGTCTGAAGCGGGGGAACACCGGGGAGCTGTTTTTT
>TRBJ1-2|TRBV7-9|15|.|TRBD1
CASSLDDRGNYGYTF
TGTGCCAGCAGCTTAGATGACAGGGGGAACTATGGCTACACCTTC
>TRBJ2-2|TRBV20-1|15|many|TRBD1
CSAPGQRPNTGELFF
TGCAGTGCACCGGGACAGCGGCCGAACACCGGGGAGCTGTTTTTT
>TRBJ1-5|TRBV24-1|14|many|.
CATSELDSDQPQHF
TGTGCCACCAGTGAACTCGATTCAGATCAGCCCCAGCATTTT
>TRBJ1-2|TRBV19|13|few|.
CASSIIQSYGYTF
TGTGCCAGTAGTATCATACAGAGCTATGGCTACACCTTC
>TRBJ2-3|TRBV29-1|14|few|.
CSVAPFGRADTQYF
TGCAGCGTTGCTCCGTTTGGGCGGGCAGATACGCAGTATTTT
>TRBJ2-3|TRBV7-7|14|many|.
CASSAGFQTDTQYF
TGTGCTAGCAGCGCGGGCTTCCAGACAGATACGCAGTATTTT
>TRBJ2-7|TRBV7-2|15|many|TRBD2
CASSPASGSSYEQYF
TGTGCCAGCAGCCCAGCTAGCGGGAGCTCCTACGAGCAGTACTTC
>TRBJ2-7|TRBV7-9|12|many|.
CASSRLASEQYF
TGTGCCAGCAGCCGCCTGGCTTCCGAGCAGTACTTC
>TRBJ2-5|TRBV12-3/TRBV12-4|13|many|.
CASSQGQGKTQYF
TGTGCCAGCAGTCAGGGCCAGGGGAAGACCCAGTACTTC
>TRBJ2-1|TRBV19|16|few|TRBD2
CASNSESGRNFDEQFF
TGTGCCAGTAACTCAGAAAGCGGGAGGAATTTCGATGAGCAGTTCTTC
>TRBJ2-3|TRBV2|15|.|.
CASSGRTASTDTQYF
TGTGCCAGCAGTGGTAGGACGGCTAGCACAGATACGCAGTATTTT
>TRBJ2-2|TRBV5-6|12|.|.
CASSSSIVELFF
TGTGCCAGCAGCTCCTCAATTGTGGAGCTGTTTTTT
>TRBJ2-5|TRBV20-1|16|many|TRBD2
CSAYPTSGGKEETQYF
TGCAGTGCCTACCCCACTAGCGGGGGAAAGGAGGAGACCCAGTACTTC
>TRBJ1-2|TRBV7-2|14|many|.
CASSLGTNNYGYTF
TGTGCCAGCAGCTTAGGGACAAATAACTATGGCTACACCTTC
>TRBJ2-7|TRBV25-1|14|many|.
CASSDVTRVWEQYF
TGTGCCAGCAGTGACGTGACCAGGGTTTGGGAGCAGTACTTC
>TRBJ2-3|TRBV5-4|16|few|TRBD2
CASSLAGGRSTDTQYF
TGTGCCAGCAGCTTGGCCGGCGGGAGGAGCACAGATACGCAGTATTTT
>TRBJ2-7|TRBV7-6|14|many|TRBD1
CASSPGTAAYEQYF
TGTGCCAGCAGCCCAGGGACAGCCGCCTACGAGCAGTACTTC
>TRBJ2-7|TRBV18|15|.|TRBD1
CASSGRVTGGRGQYF
TGTGCCAGCTCTGGGCGTGTGACAGGGGGCCGCGGGCAGTACTTC
>TRBJ2-3|TRBV4-3|18|many|TRBD2
CASSQGELAMTSTDTQYF
TGCGCCAGCAGCCAAGGGGAACTAGCGATGACTAGCACAGATACGCAGTATTTT
>TRBJ1-2|TRBV12-3/TRBV12-4|15|.|.
CASTAAGGHYYGYTF
TGTGCCAGCACCGCCGCAGGAGGGCACTACTATGGCTACACCTTC
>TRBJ1-6|TRBV9|15|many|.
CASSSQAGVNSPLHF
TGTGCCAGCAGCTCCCAGGCGGGGGTAAATTCACCCCTCCACTTT
>TRBJ2-7|TRBV7-2|15|.|TRBD2
CASSTTSGSGRRQCF
TGTGCCAGCAGCACAACTAGCGGGAGTGGAAGGAGGCAGTGCTTC
>TRBJ2-7|TRBV20-1|14|many|TRBD2
CSARDLAGTIEQYF
TGCAGTGCTAGAGATCTAGCGGGTACTATCGAGCAGTACTTC
>TRBJ1-5|TRBV12-3/TRBV12-4|14|many|TRBD1
CASSPQGAGQPQHF
TGTGCCAGCAGTCCACAGGGGGCTGGGCAGCCCCAGCATTTT
>TRBJ2-3|TRBV28|15|.|TRBD2
CSSSPGGGRSDTQYF
TGTTCCAGCAGTCCTGGGGGCGGGAGGTCCGATACGCAGTATTTT
>TRBJ2-3|TRBV24-1|15|.|.
CATSDSWTAQNTQYF
TGTGCCACCAGTGACAGTTGGACAGCCCAAAATACGCAGTATTTT
>TRBJ1-1|TRBV6-6|15|.|TRBD1
CASSYSNRGYTEAFF
TGTGCCAGCAGTTACTCGAACAGGGGTTACACTGAAGCTTTCTTT
>TRBJ2-1|TRBV9|16|.|TRBD2
CASSARPGLARNEQFF
TGTGCCAGCAGCGCTCGACCGGGACTAGCGAGGAATGAGCAGTTCTTC
>TRBJ2-7|TRBV30|14|few|.
CAWNSGTATYEQYF
TGTGCCTGGAATTCCGGGACTGCCACCTACGAGCAGTACTTC
>TRBJ2-2|TRBV5-4|14|few|.
CASSLEYNTGELFF
TGTGCCAGCAGCTTGGAGTATAACACCGGGGAGCTGTTTTTT
>TRBJ2-4|TRBV2|14|many|.
CASSGPGWKNIQYF
TGTGCCAGCAGTGGCCCAGGGTGGAAAAACATTCAGTACTTC
>TRBJ2-7|TRBV4-1|15|few|TRBD1
CASSAPRTGVYEQYF
TGCGCCAGCAGCGCGCCGCGAACAGGGGTTTACGAGCAGTACTTC
>TRBJ2-1|TRBV7-9|11|many|.
CASHAGNEQFF
TGTGCCAGCCACGCGGGCAATGAGCAGTTCTTC
>TRBJ1-4|TRBV12-3/TRBV12-4|15|few|TRBD1
CASSPRTGYNEKLFF
TGTGCCAGCAGTCCACGGACAGGATATAATGAAAAACTGTTTTTT
>TRBJ2-2|TRBV6-8|15|.|.
CASSPTQLYTGELFF
TGTGCCAGCAGTCCGACTCAGCTATACACCGGAGAGCTGTTTTTT
>TRBJ1-2|TRBV27|11|.|.
CASGSGGGDTF
TGTGCCAGCGGAAGCGGGGGGGGCGACACCTTC
>TRBJ2-7|TRBV27|15|.|TRBD2
CVSSSRTSGSHEQYF
TGTGTTAGCAGTTCGCGGACTAGCGGGAGTCATGAGCAGTACTTC
>TRBJ1-4|TRBV5-1|14|.|.
CASSAQGTGEKLFF
TGCGCCAGCAGCGCCCAGGGGACTGGGGAAAAACTGTTTTTT